The clone carrying this T cell receptor beta chain was seen many times. Its target is unknown. These data are taken from a study of T cells in Graves' hyperthyroidism and ophthalmopathy. V lost 5 bases and J lost 0, with 11 bases in between. The CDR3 loop spans 14 amino acids. From germline, CDR1 is MNHEY and CDR2 SVGEGT. Study results and limitations: For ophthalmopathy, model prediction preceded onset by a median roughly 5.9 months. In the analysis, a 13 V-J model separated ophthalmopathy from stable hyperthyroidism.

Those with hyperthyroidism were 18 to 65 years old, newly diagnosed, and ill for under 2 months. Lactation, pregnancy, other autoimmune disease or uncontrolled infection excluded patients. It was RNA transcripts that yielded the amplified TCR beta CDR3 regions. The primer set for the first-round RT-PCR of the TCR CDR3 was HTBI. TCRdb recomputed calls from the multiplex PCR reads with MiXCR, one row per CDR3 protein. The sample lists 300,000 to 450,000 distinct CDR3 sequences, under 15% seen once, with around a third in the top ten. The rearrangement joins TRBV6-2 or TRBV6-3 to TRBJ2-7; D possibly corresponds to TRBD1 (6 bases). This clonotype was obtained from a woman in her twenties or thirties with Graves' hyperthyroidism. Sequencing was done on a sample of blood. This CDR3 reads CASSRDRTSYEQYF. CDR3 bases: TGTGCCAGCAGTCGAGACAGGACCTCCTACGAGCAGTACTTC.